Listed below are T cell receptor beta chains from one sample, sequenced in a study of identical twins. TCRdb reanalysed the 5' RACE reads using MiXCR and keeps one entry per CDR3 protein. The sample has about 530,000 distinct CDR3 sequences, approximately 16% seen once; the top ten hold roughly 0.44%. In addition, the sample was reused for a study of yellow fever vaccine responses in identical twins.

Sequencing was carried out using CD4+ T cells sorted from blood. These receptors were obtained from a woman between 18 and 29 years old in good health. CDR3s include the opening cysteine and the closing phenylalanine or tryptophan. The size of a clone is reported for some rows only, either as once, few or many, or as a class for expanded clones.

abundance: .
v_gene: TRBV2
j_gene: TRBJ1-5
CDR3aa: CASEGRGQPQHF

abundance: few
v_gene: TRBV5-1
j_gene: TRBJ2-3
CDR3aa: CASSLVPAGSTDTQYF

abundance: once
v_gene: TRBV11-2
j_gene: TRBJ2-3
CDR3aa: CASSLGASGETDTQYF

abundance: few
v_gene: TRBV20-1
j_gene: TRBJ2-1
CDR3aa: CSAIGTRVALEYNEQFF

abundance: .
v_gene: TRBV11-2
j_gene: TRBJ2-6
CDR3aa: CASSLFYWGLSGANVLTF

abundance: many
v_gene: TRBV12-3/TRBV12-4
j_gene: TRBJ1-2
CDR3aa: CASSPGFDYGYTF

abundance: .
v_gene: TRBV7-9
j_gene: TRBJ2-1
CDR3aa: CASSLSPKKGEQFF

abundance: .
v_gene: TRBV28
j_gene: TRBJ2-3
CDR3aa: CASIQGGGPQYF

abundance: .
v_gene: TRBV5-1
j_gene: TRBJ2-2
CDR3aa: CASSYQGHPGELFF

abundance: few
v_gene: TRBV28
j_gene: TRBJ1-4
CDR3aa: CASSPPGSNEKLFF

abundance: .
v_gene: TRBV2
j_gene: TRBJ2-7
CDR3aa: CASSGRLAGAYEQYF

abundance: few
v_gene: TRBV12-3/TRBV12-4
j_gene: TRBJ1-2
CDR3aa: CASSRGYGYTF

abundance: few
v_gene: TRBV6-6
j_gene: TRBJ2-3
CDR3aa: CASTPTRTDTQYF

abundance: .
v_gene: TRBV5-1
j_gene: TRBJ2-3
CDR3aa: CASSLAGQTSTDTQYF

abundance: few
v_gene: TRBV5-1
j_gene: TRBJ1-1
CDR3aa: CASSPAGTSHSEAFF

abundance: .
v_gene: TRBV20-1
j_gene: TRBJ2-1
CDR3aa: CSAIAGGPSNHNEQFF

abundance: .
v_gene: TRBV12-3/TRBV12-4
j_gene: TRBJ2-5
CDR3aa: CASSLGISGRLKETQYF

abundance: .
v_gene: TRBV27
j_gene: TRBJ2-5
CDR3aa: CASSFNSGSGGTQYF

abundance: many
v_gene: TRBV10-3
j_gene: TRBJ1-4
CDR3aa: CAITQGGPNGKLFF

abundance: .
v_gene: TRBV5-4
j_gene: TRBJ2-3
CDR3aa: CASSRGLGTDTQYF

abundance: many
v_gene: TRBV9
j_gene: TRBJ2-2
CDR3aa: CASSFLAGGGTGELFF

abundance: many
v_gene: TRBV12-3/TRBV12-4
j_gene: TRBJ2-3
CDR3aa: CASSFRFSTDTQYF

abundance: few
v_gene: TRBV5-5
j_gene: TRBJ2-1
CDR3aa: CASSSGLAAHEQFF

abundance: .
v_gene: TRBV5-1
j_gene: TRBJ1-1
CDR3aa: CASSGTTGMNTEAFF

abundance: .
v_gene: TRBV6-1
j_gene: TRBJ2-1
CDR3aa: CASSDERGGRQQFF

abundance: few
v_gene: TRBV12-3/TRBV12-4
j_gene: TRBJ2-2
CDR3aa: CASSFSTSRNTGELFF

abundance: .
v_gene: TRBV5-1
j_gene: TRBJ1-2
CDR3aa: CASSRDGARGYGYTF

abundance: .
v_gene: TRBV24-1
j_gene: TRBJ2-3
CDR3aa: CATSDTKGTGIADTQYF

abundance: few
v_gene: TRBV12-3/TRBV12-4
j_gene: TRBJ1-1
CDR3aa: CASSRRQGKGAFF

abundance: many
v_gene: TRBV4-1
j_gene: TRBJ2-4
CDR3aa: CASSQDPTGGLAKNIQYF

abundance: .
v_gene: TRBV5-1
j_gene: TRBJ2-7
CDR3aa: CASSPVRENSYEQYF

abundance: few
v_gene: TRBV12-3/TRBV12-4
j_gene: TRBJ1-1
CDR3aa: CASRVRMNTEAFF

abundance: few
v_gene: TRBV20-1
j_gene: TRBJ2-3
CDR3aa: CSAREGGGPTDTQYF

abundance: .
v_gene: TRBV24-1
j_gene: TRBJ2-1
CDR3aa: CATSDLGLAGGRQFF

abundance: few
v_gene: TRBV2
j_gene: TRBJ2-3
CDR3aa: CASSLKAGLSDTQYF

abundance: many
v_gene: TRBV11-2
j_gene: TRBJ2-2
CDR3aa: CASSSGQTNTGELFF

abundance: few
v_gene: TRBV21-1
j_gene: TRBJ2-7
CDR3aa: CASSRREPYEQYF

abundance: many
v_gene: TRBV5-1
j_gene: TRBJ2-5
CDR3aa: CASSPGVEETQYF

abundance: .
v_gene: TRBV12-3/TRBV12-4
j_gene: TRBJ2-2
CDR3aa: CASSPPGLVFTGELFF

abundance: few
v_gene: TRBV20-1
j_gene: TRBJ2-1
CDR3aa: CSARSGSSAIGEQFF

abundance: .
v_gene: TRBV12-3/TRBV12-4
j_gene: TRBJ1-1
CDR3aa: CASSTGQGFTEAFF

abundance: few
v_gene: TRBV5-5
j_gene: TRBJ2-1
CDR3aa: CASSLTSGKQFF

abundance: few
v_gene: TRBV5-6
j_gene: TRBJ1-6
CDR3aa: CASSSLTQGLNSPLHF

abundance: .
v_gene: TRBV11-2
j_gene: TRBJ2-3
CDR3aa: CASSYISSGGYTDTQYF

abundance: .
v_gene: TRBV29-1
j_gene: TRBJ1-2
CDR3aa: CSALEQGSLLKGYTF

abundance: .
v_gene: TRBV11-2
j_gene: TRBJ2-2
CDR3aa: CASRHRDKNTGELFF

abundance: .
v_gene: TRBV20-1
j_gene: TRBJ2-1
CDR3aa: CSARGPELANEQFF

abundance: .
v_gene: TRBV29-1
j_gene: TRBJ2-2
CDR3aa: CSVDPLASGELFF

abundance: .
v_gene: TRBV11-3
j_gene: TRBJ2-3
CDR3aa: CASSPLLGKSTDTQYF